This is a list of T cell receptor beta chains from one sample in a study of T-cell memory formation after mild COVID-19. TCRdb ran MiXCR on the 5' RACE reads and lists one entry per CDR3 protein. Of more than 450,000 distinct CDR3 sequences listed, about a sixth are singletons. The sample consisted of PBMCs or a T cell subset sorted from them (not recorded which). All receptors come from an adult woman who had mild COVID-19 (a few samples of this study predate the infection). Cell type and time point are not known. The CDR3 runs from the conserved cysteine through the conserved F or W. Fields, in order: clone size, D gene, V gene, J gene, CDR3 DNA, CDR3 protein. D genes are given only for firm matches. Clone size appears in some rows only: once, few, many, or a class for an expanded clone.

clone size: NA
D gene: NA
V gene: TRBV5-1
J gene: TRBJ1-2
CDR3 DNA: TGCGCCAGCAACCCCGGGGATAACTATGGCTACACCTTC
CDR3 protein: CASNPGDNYGYTF

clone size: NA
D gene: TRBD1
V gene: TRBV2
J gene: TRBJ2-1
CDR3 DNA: TGTGCCAGTCTCCCGGGACAGGGGTTCAATGAGCAGTTCTTC
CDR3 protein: CASLPGQGFNEQFF

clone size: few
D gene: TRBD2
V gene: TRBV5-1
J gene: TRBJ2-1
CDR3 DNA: TGCGCCAGCAGCTTTGGACTAGCGGGGAACAATGAGCAGTTCTTC
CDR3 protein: CASSFGLAGNNEQFF

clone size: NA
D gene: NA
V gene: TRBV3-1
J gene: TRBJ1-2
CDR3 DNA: TGTGGGCGCAGGGAAAACTATGGCTACACCTTC
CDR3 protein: CGRRENYGYTF

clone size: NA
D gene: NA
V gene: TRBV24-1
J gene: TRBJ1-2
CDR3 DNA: TGTGCCACCAGTGATCCCTACTCCAACCGGGGCTACACCTTC
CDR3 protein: CATSDPYSNRGYTF

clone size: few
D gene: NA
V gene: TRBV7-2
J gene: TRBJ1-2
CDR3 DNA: TGTGCCAGCAGCTTGATGGTACTCGGCTACACCTTC
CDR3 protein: CASSLMVLGYTF

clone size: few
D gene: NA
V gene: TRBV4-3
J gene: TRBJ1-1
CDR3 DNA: TGCGCCAGCAGCCAAGATGTAGGGAGGAACACTGAAGCTTTCTTT
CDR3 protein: CASSQDVGRNTEAFF

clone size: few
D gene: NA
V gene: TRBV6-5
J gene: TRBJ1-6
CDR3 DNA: TGTGCCAGCAGTTACTACAGCCCTTCGGGGGGACGCAATTCACCCCTCCACTTT
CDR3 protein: CASSYYSPSGGRNSPLHF

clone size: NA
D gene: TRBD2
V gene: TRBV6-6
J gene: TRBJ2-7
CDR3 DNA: TGTGCCAGCACCTGGGGGGGGTCCTACGAGCAGTACTTC
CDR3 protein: CASTWGGSYEQYF

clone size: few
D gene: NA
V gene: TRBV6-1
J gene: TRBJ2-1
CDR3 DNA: TGTGCCAGCAGTGGTCGTGTACTCGACAATGAGCAGTTCTTC
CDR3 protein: CASSGRVLDNEQFF

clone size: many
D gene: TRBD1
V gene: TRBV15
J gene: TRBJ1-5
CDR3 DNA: TGTGCCACCAGCAAAGACAGGGAACATCAGCCCCAGCATTTT
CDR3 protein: CATSKDREHQPQHF

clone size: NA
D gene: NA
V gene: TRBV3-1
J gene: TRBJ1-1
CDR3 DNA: TGTGCCAGCAGCCAAGTCTCAAGGGGCGGACAAGCTTTCTTT
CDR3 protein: CASSQVSRGGQAFF

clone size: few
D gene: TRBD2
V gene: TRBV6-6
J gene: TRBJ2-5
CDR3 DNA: TGTGCCAGCAGTTACCAGACCACGGGGGGCCAGTACTTC
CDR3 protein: CASSYQTTGGQYF

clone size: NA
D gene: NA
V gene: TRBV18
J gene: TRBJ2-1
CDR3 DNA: TGTGCCAGCTCACCAGTGGTCGACAGGCCGAATGAGCAGTTCTTC
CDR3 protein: CASSPVVDRPNEQFF

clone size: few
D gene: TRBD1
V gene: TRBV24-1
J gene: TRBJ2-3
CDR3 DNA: TGTGCCACCAGTGATTGGGACAGCGGTCTTTTAGATACGCAGTATTTT
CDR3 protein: CATSDWDSGLLDTQYF

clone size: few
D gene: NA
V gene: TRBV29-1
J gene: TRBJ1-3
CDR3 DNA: TGCAGCGTTGATGCAGGGTATGACACCATATATTTT
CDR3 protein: CSVDAGYDTIYF

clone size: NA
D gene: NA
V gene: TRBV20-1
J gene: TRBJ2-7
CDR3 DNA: TGCAGTGCTGGCCTCTACGAGCAGTACTTC
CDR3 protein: CSAGLYEQYF

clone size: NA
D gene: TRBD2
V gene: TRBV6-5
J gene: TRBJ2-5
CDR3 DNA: TGTGCCAGCAGTTACTGGAGTCCGGGACTAGCGTATGGAGAGACCCAGTACTTC
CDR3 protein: CASSYWSPGLAYGETQYF

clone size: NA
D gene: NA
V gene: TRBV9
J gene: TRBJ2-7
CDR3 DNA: TGTGCCAGCAGCGTTGAGGGCAGGGGTGCCGAGCAGTACTTC
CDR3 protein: CASSVEGRGAEQYF

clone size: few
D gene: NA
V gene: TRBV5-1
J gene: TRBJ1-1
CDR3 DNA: TGCGCCAGCCGTAGTGGAGTATCCACTGAAGCTTTCTTT
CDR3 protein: CASRSGVSTEAFF

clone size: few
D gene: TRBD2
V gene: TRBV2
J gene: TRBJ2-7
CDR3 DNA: TGTGCCAGCACCCTCGGGGGGACTAGCGGATACGAGCAGTACTTC
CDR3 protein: CASTLGGTSGYEQYF

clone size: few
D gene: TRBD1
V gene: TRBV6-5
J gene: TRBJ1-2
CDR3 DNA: TGTGCCAGCAGTTCACAGGGGGCGCGGAACTATGGCTACACCTTC
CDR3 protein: CASSSQGARNYGYTF

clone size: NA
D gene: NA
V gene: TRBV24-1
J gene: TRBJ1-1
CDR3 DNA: TGTGCCACCCAGAGGGGAGGGGGGAACACTGAAGCTTTCTTT
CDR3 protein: CATQRGGGNTEAFF

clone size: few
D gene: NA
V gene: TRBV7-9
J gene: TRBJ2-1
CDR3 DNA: TGTGCCAGCAGCTTAGTCGCTGGGAGCAATGAGCAGTTCTTC
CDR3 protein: CASSLVAGSNEQFF

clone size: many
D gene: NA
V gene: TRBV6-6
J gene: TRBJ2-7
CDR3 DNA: TGTGCCAGCAGTGCGGAGAACTACGAGCAGTACTTC
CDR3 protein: CASSAENYEQYF

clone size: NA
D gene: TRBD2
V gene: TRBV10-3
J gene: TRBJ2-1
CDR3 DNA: TGTGCCATCAGGGCGGGGGGCAATGAGCAGTTCTTC
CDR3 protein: CAIRAGGNEQFF

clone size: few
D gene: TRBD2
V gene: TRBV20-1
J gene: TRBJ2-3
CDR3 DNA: TGCAGTGCTACACGGACTAGCGGGGTCCCAGGCAGCACAGATACGCAGTATTTT
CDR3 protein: CSATRTSGVPGSTDTQYF

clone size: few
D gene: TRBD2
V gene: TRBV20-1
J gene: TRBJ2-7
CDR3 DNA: TGCAGTGCTCGAAAAGCGGGAGCCTACGAGCAGTACTTC
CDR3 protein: CSARKAGAYEQYF

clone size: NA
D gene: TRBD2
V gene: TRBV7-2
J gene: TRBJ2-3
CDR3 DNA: TGTGCCAGCAGCTTACTCCCAATCACTAGCGGGAGCTCCCAAAACACAGATACGCAGTATTTT
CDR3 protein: CASSLLPITSGSSQNTDTQYF

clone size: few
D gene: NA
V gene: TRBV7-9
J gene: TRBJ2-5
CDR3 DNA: TGTGCCAGCACCCTTCGGGAATTGGAGACCCAGTACTTC
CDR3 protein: CASTLRELETQYF

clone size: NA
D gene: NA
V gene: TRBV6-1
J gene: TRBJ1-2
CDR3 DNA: TGTGCCAGCAGTGAAGACGGAATCAGGGGCTACACCTTC
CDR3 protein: CASSEDGIRGYTF

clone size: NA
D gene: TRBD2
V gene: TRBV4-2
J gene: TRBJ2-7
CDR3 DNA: TGTGCCAGCAGCCCATTGGGGACTAGCGGGAGGATGGCCTACGAGCAGTACTTC
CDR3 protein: CASSPLGTSGRMAYEQYF

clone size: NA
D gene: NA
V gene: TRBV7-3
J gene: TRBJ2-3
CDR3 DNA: TGTGCCAGCAGCCGGACGATTTATAGCACAGATACGCAGTATTTT
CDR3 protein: CASSRTIYSTDTQYF

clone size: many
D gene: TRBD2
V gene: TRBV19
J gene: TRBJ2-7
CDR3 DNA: TGTGCCAGTAGTACCTCCTTCGGGGCGGGAGATGGTACCGAATTCTCCTACGAGCAGTACTTC
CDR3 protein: CASSTSFGAGDGTEFSYEQYF

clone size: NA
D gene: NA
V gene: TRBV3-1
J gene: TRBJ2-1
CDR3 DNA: TGTGCCAGCAGCCTCATGGGCGACAATGAGCAGTTCTTC
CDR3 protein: CASSLMGDNEQFF

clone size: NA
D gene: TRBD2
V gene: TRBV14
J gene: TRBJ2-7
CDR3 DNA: TGTGCCAGCAGAGACACTAGCGGGGGGCCCCACGAGCAGTACTTC
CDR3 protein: CASRDTSGGPHEQYF